This TCR beta chain was captured by sequencing in a study of blood T cell repertoires in COVID-19 (dated by TCRdb to 2019 to 2021). Background on the whole study: Samples from collaborators originated in the United States, Italy and Spain and spanned both the acute and convalescent phases of COVID-19. Where HLA class I and class II types were available, the types were taken from metadata supplied by the sample provider, not from assay-based typing. Sample metadata almost always included a de-identified subject ID, COVID-19 status, age in years and sex. The prospective study material was composed of cDNA or gDNA derived from T cells, B-cell-depleted T cells, or PBMCs. The repertoires were released in a freely available public database meant as a resource for research on the immune response to SARS-CoV-2. Subjects who had been exposed to COVID-19, were actively infected with it, or had recovered from it provided the deeply sampled blood TCRbeta repertoires that made up the dataset. Samples came from the ongoing ImmuneRACE study (first 160 participants) plus 1,254 subjects from 6 global collaborators.

Comments on this clone: Its binding antigen is unknown. Base qualities are not provided; no much larger clone lies one nucleotide away.

Overall results and qualifications from the work: The quantity of clinical and demographic metadata differed by source and by participant and was supplied without curation.

Whole blood was collected in K2EDTA tubes by collaborating institutions according to the institutions' own protocols. Collaborator samples were shipped for TCRbeta analysis as frozen whole blood, isolated PBMCs, or DNA extracted from either sample type. The CDR3 holds 14 amino acids from the cysteine to the phenylalanine. The retained sequence is limited to the CDR3, 42 bases, with the frame set at the first base. For CDR1 and CDR2, the germline V gene lists SGHRS and YFSETQ. V has 7 bases trimmed and J has 2 bases trimmed; junction bases matching no gene number 4. The immunoSEQ Assay, a bias-controlled multiplex PCR, was used to amplify TCRbeta CDR3 regions from genomic DNA. In the original analysis: The number of nucleated cells in each sample was estimated from the amplification of reference gene primers within the assay. Sequence reads were collapsed and filtered to measure the absolute abundance of every unique TCRbeta CDR3 rearrangement. For each sample, productive Simpson clonality was calculated by taking the square root of Simpson's diversity index across productive rearrangements. TCRdb re-hosts the immuneACCESS table, in-frame sequences only. Its copies lack some clones; in the studies checked, an unresolved V gene accounts for under half of them, and the cause for the rest is not known. V, J and clone size were drawn from that table, and D and trimming were deduced from the DNA. Counted in this sample were 140,000 to 150,000 clones; about 89% of them appeared once. The top ten hold 2.5% to 3% of the sample.

The sequence joins TRBV5-1 to TRBJ2-7; the junction holds 12 bases that match TRBD2. The clonotype originates from a man aged 55 to 70 with active or convalescent COVID-19. Sequenced material: peripheral blood. Here is the DNA: TGCGCCAGCGCGACTAGCGGGGGCACCTACGAGCAGTACTTC. The encoded protein is CASATSGGTYEQYF.